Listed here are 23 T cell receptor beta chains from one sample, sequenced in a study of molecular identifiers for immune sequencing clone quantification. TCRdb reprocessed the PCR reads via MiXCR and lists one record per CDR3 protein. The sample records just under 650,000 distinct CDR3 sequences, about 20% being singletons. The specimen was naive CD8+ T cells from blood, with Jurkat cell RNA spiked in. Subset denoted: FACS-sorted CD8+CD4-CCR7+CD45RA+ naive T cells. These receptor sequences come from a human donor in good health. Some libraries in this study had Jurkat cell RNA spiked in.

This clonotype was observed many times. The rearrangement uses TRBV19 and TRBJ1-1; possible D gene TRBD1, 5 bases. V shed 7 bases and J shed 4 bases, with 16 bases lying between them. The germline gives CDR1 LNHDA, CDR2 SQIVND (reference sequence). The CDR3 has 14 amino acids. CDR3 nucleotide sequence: TGTGCCAGTACCTTTGGGGTAAGGGGCACTGAAGCTTTCTTT. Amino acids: CASTFGVRGTEAFF.

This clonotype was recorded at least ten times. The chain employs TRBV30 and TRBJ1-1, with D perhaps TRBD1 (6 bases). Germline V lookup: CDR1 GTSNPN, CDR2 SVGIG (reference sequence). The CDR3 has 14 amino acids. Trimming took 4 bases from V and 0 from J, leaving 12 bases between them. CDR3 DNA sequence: TGTGCCTGGAATCCGGGACAAGTGAACACTGAAGCTTTCTTT. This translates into CAWNPGQVNTEAFF.

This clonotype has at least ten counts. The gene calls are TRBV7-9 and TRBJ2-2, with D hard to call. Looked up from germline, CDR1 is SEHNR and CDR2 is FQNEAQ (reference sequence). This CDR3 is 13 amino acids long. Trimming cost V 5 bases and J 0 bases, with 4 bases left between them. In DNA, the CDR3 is TGTGCCAGCAGCCACACGAACACCGGGGAGCTGTTTTTT. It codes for CASSHTNTGELFF.

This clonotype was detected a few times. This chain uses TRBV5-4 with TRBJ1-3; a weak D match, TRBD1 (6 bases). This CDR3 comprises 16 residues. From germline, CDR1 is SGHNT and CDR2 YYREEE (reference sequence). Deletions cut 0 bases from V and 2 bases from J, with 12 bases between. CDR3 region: CASSLGGRFAGNTIYF. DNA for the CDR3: TGTGCCAGCAGCTTGGGGGGGCGGTTCGCTGGAAACACCATATATTTT.

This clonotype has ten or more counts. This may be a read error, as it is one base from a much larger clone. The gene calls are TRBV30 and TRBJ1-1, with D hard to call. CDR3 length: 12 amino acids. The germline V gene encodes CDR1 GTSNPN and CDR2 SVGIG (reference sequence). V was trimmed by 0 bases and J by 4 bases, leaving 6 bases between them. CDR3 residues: CAWSVLVTEAFF. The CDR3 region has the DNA TGTGCCTGGAGTGTACTGGTCACTGAAGCTTTCTTT. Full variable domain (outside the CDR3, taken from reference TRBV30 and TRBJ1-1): SQTIHQWPATLVQPVGSPLSLECTVEGTSNPNLYWYRQAAGRGLQLLFYSVGIGQISSEVPQNLSASRPQDRQFILSSKKLLLSDSGFYLCAWSVLVTEAFFGQGTRLTVV.

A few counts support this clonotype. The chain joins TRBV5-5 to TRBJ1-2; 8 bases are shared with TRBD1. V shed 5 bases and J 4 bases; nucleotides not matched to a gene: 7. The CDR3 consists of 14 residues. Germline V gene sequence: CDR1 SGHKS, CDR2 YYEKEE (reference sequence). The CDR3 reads CASRYGQGVYGYTF. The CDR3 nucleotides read TGTGCCAGCAGATATGGACAGGGCGTCTATGGCTACACCTTC.

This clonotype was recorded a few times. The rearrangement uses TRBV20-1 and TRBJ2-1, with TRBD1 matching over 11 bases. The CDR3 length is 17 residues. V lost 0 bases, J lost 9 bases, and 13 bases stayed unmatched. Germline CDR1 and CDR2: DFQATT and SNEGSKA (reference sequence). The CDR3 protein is CSARDVRGTGGAAEQFF. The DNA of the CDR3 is TGCAGTGCTAGAGATGTTCGCGGGACAGGGGGGGCGGCTGAGCAGTTCTTC.

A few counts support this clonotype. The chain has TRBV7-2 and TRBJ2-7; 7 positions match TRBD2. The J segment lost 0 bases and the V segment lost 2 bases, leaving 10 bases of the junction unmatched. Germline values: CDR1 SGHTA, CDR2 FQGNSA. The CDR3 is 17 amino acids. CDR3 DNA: TGTGCCAGCAGCTTACACACTTCGGGACTATCCTCCTACGAGCAGTACTTC. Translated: CASSLHTSGLSSYEQYF. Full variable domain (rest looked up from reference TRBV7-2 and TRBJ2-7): GAGVSQSPSNKVTEKGKDVELRCDPISGHTALYWYRQSLGQGLEFLIYFQGNSAPDKSGLPSDRFSAERTGGSVSTLTIQRTQQEDSAVYLCASSLHTSGLSSYEQYFGPGTRLTVT.

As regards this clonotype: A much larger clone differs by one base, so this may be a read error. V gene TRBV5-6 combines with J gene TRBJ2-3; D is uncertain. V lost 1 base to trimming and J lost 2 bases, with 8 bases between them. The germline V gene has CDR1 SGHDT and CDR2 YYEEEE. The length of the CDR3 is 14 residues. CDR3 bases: TGTGCCAGCAGCTTGAGGGTTTACACAGATACGCAGTATTTT. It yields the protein CASSLRVYTDTQYF.

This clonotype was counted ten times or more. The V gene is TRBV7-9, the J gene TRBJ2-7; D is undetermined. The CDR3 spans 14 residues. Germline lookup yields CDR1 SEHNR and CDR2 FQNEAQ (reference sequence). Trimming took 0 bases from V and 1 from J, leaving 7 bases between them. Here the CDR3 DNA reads TGTGCCAGCAGCTTAGCAGCCGAATCCTACGAGCAGTACTTC. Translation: CASSLAAESYEQYF.

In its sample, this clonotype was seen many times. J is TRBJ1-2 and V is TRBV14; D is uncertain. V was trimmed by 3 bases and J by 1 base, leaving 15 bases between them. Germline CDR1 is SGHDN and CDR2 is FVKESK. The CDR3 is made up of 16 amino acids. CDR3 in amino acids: CASSQYTGRYNYGYTF. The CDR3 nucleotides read TGTGCCAGCAGCCAGTATACCGGACGATATAACTATGGCTACACCTTC.

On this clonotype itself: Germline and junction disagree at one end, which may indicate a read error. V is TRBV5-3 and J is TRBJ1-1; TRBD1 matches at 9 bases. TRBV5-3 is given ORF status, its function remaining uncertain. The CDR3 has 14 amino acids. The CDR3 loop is CASSSGTGGGEAFF. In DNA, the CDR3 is TGTGCCAGCAGCTCAGGAACAGGGGGCGGGGAAGCTTTCTTT.

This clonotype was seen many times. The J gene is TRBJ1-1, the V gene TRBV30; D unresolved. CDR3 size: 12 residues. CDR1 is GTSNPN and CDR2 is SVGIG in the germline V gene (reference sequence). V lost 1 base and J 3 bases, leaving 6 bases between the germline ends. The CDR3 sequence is CAWSAGDTEAFF. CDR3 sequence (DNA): TGTGCCTGGAGTGCCGGGGACACTGAAGCTTTCTTT. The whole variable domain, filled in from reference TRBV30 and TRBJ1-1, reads SQTIHQWPATLVQPVGSPLSLECTVEGTSNPNLYWYRQAAGRGLQLLFYSVGIGQISSEVPQNLSASRPQDRQFILSSKKLLLSDSGFYLCAWSAGDTEAFFGQGTRLTVV.

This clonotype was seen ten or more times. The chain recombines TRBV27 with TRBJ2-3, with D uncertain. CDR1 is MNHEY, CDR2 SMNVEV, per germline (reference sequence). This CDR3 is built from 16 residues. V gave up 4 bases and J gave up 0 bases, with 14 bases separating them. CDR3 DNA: TGTGCCAGCAGTTATGGACCGATCCCTAGCACAGATACGCAGTATTTT. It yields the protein CASSYGPIPSTDTQYF.

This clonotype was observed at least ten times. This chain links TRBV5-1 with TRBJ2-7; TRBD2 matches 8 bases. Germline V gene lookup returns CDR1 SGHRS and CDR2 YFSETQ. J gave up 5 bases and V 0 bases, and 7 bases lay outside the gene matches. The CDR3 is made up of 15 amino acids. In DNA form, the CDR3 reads TGCGCCAGCAGCTTGGTCCCCGGGGGGGTAGACGAGCAGTACTTC. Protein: CASSLVPGGVDEQYF.

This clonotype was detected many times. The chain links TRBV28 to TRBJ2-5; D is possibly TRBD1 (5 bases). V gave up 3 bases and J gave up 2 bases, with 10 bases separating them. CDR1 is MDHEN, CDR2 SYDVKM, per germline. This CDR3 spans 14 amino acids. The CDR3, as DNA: TGTGCCAGCAGTTTCGTGGGGCCGCAAGAGACCCAGTACTTC. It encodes CASSFVGPQETQYF.

The CDR3 sequence: CASSPSSGGAGETQYF. The CDR3 nucleotides are TGTGCCAGCAGCCCCTCATCGGGGGGGGCAGGTGAGACCCAGTACTTC. The gene calls are TRBV7-6 and TRBJ2-5; 8 bases fit TRBD2. CDR1 and CDR2 (germline): SGHVS, FNYEAQ. The V gene end was trimmed by 5 bases and the J gene end by 5 bases; junction bases not matched to a gene: 13. This CDR3 is built from 16 residues.

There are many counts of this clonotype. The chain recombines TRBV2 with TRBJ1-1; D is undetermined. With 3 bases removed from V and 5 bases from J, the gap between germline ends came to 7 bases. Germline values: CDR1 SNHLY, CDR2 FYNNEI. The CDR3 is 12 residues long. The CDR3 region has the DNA TGTGCCAGCAGTGAGTCGGGAACTGAAGCTTTCTTT. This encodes CASSESGTEAFF.

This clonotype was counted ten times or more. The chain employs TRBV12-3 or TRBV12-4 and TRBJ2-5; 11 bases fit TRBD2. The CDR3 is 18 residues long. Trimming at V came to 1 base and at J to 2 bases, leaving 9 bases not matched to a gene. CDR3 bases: TGTGCCAGCAGTTTAGAGAACTTCCTAGCGGGGGGACAAGAGACCCAGTACTTC. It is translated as CASSLENFLAGGQETQYF.

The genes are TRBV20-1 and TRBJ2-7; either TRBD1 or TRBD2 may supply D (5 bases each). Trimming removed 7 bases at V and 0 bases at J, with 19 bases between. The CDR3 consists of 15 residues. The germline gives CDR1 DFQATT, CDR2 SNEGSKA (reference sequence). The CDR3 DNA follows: TGCAGTGTTAAAGCCCGGGACGGTAACTCCTACGAGCAGTACTTC. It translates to CSVKARDGNSYEQYF.

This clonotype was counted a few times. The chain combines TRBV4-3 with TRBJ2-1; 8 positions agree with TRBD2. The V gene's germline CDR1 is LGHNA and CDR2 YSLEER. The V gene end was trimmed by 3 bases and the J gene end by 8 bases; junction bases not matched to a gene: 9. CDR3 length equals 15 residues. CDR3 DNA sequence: TGCGCCAGCAGCCAGGGCCGGGGGGGGGGGGATGAGCAGTTCTTC. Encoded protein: CASSQGRGGGDEQFF.

CDR3 amino acids: CSAGPGQTHEQYF. CDR3 DNA sequence: TGCAGTGCGGGCCCGGGACAGACACACGAGCAGTACTTC. The chain combines TRBV20-1 with TRBJ2-7, with 7 positions matching TRBD1. This CDR3 comprises 13 residues. V shed 6 bases, J shed 5 bases, and the junction held 10 bases outside the gene matches. CDR1 DFQATT and CDR2 SNEGSKA come from the germline V gene (reference sequence).

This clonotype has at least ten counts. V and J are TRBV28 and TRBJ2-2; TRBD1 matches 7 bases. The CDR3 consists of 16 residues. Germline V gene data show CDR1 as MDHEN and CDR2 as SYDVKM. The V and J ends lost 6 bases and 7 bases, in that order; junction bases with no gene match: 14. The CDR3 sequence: CASSLQGRGSGGELFF. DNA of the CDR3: TGTGCCAGCAGCCTACAGGGGCGCGGATCCGGCGGGGAGCTGTTTTTT.